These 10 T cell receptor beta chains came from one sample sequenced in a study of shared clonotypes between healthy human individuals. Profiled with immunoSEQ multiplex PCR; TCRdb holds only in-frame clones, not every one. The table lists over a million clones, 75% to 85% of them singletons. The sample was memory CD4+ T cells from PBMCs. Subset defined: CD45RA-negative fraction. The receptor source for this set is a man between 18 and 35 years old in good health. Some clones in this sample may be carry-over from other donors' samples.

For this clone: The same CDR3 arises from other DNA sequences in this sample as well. In nucleotides, the CDR3 is TGTGCCAGCAGCTTAGCATACAATGAGCAGTTCTTC. This sequence encodes CASSLAYNEQFF. The chain combines TRBV7-9 with TRBJ2-1; D ambiguous. The CDR3 covers 12 residues. The germline CDR1 and CDR2 sequences are SEHNR and FQNEAQ (reference sequence). Between the trimmed V and J ends, which lost 0 bases and 4 bases, there was a span of 1 base.

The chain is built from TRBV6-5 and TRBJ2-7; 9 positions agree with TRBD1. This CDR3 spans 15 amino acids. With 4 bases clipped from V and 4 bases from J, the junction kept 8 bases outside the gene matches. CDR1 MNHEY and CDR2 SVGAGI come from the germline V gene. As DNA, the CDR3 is TGTGCCAGCAGTTTCGCCGGGACAGGGCTTTACGAGCAGTACTTC. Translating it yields CASSFAGTGLYEQYF.

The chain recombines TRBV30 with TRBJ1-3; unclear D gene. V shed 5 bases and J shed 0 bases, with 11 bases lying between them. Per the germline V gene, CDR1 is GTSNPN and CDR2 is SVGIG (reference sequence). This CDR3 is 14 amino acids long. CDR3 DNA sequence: TGTGCCTGGGGTAACGGCCTCTCTGGAAACACCATATATTTT. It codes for CAWGNGLSGNTIYF.

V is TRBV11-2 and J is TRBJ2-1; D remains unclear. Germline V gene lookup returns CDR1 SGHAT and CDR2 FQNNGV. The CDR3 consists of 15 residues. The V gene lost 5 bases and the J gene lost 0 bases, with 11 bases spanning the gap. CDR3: CASSQDRSSYNEQFF. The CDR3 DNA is TGTGCCAGCAGCCAGGACCGTAGCTCCTACAATGAGCAGTTCTTC.

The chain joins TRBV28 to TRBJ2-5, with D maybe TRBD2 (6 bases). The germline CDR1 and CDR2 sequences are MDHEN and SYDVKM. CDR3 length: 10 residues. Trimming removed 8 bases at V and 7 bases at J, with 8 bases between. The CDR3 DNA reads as TGTGCCAGCGGGCGGGGGACCCAGTACTTC. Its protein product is CASGRGTQYF.

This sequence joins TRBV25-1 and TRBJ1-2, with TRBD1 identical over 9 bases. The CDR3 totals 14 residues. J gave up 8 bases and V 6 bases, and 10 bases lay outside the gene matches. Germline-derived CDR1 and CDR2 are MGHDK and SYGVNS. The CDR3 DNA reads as TGTGCCAGCAGCTTGTATACAGGGGGCGACGGCTACACCTTC. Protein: CASSLYTGGDGYTF.

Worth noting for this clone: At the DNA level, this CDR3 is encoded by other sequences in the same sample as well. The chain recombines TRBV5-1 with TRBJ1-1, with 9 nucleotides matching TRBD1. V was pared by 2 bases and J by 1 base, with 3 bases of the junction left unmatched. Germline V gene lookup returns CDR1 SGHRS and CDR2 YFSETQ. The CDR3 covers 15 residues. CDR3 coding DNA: TGCGCCAGCAGCTTACGGGGACAGGGGAACACTGAAGCTTTCTTT. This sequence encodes CASSLRGQGNTEAFF.

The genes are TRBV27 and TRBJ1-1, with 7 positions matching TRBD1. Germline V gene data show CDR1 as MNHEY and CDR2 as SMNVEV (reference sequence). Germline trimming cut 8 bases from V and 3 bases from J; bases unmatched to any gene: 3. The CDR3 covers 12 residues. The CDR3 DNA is TGTGCCAGCCAGACAGGGCACACTGAAGCTTTCTTT. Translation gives CASQTGHTEAFF.

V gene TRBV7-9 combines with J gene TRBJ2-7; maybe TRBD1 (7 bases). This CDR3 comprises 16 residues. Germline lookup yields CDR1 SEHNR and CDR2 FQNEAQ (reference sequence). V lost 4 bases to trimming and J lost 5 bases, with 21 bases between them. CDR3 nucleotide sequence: TGTGCCAGCAGCTACGGTAGGGGCAGGGGGGTCCACGAGCAGTACTTC. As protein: CASSYGRGRGVHEQYF.

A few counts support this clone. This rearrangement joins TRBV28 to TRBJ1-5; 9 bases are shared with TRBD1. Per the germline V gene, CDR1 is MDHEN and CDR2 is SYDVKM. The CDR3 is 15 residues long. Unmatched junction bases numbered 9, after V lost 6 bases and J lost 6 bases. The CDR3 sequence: CASRGPGQGGQPQHF. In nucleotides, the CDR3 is TGTGCCAGCAGGGGTCCGGGACAGGGCGGTCAGCCCCAGCATTTT.